The 2 T cell receptor beta chains below were found in one sample sequenced in a study of OX40 agonist ivuxolimab in advanced cancers. TCRdb's copy holds only in-frame clones and misses some; the assay was immunoSEQ multiplex PCR. The sample yields about 100,000 clones, approximately 95% seen once. The sequences come from CD4+ or CD8+ T cells sorted from blood, collected in a trial of the OX40 agonist ivuxolimab. The receptors originated from an adult with an advanced solid tumor such as melanoma, head and neck, liver or kidney cancer.

CDR3 nucleotides: TGTGCCAGCACGAAGGTGGGGGACTTGAACACTGAAGCTTTCTTT. Encoded protein: CASTKVGDLNTEAFF. This chain connects TRBV7-9 to TRBJ1-1; D perhaps matches TRBD1 (5 bases). Per the germline V gene, CDR1 is SEHNR and CDR2 is FQNEAQ (reference sequence). The V end was cut by 7 bases, the J end by 0 bases, with 15 bases between. The CDR3 contains 15 residues.

The rearrangement links TRBV7-8 to TRBJ2-1, with 7 bases lining up with TRBD2. Trimming cost V 4 bases and J 0 bases; bases outside gene matches: 6. Germline assignment: CDR1 SGHVS and CDR2 FQNEAQ. The length of the CDR3 is 16 residues. CDR3 sequence (DNA): TGTGCCAGCAGCTCCCGGGGGGAGAGCTCCTACAATGAGCAGTTCTTC. Protein: CASSSRGESSYNEQFF.